Listed here is a single T cell receptor (beta chain). Repertoires were generated with immunoSEQ multiplex PCR, while TCRdb's copy carries only in-frame clones and drops some. This table holds roughly 2.5 million clones, roughly 92% found once. V was pared by 1 base and J by 2 bases, with 8 bases between. This CDR3 comprises 14 residues. In germline, CDR1 is SGHDT, CDR2 YYEEEE. This record belongs to a study of shared clonotypes between healthy human individuals. At the level of the study: Per donor, CD8 memory used one plate, CD8 naive used two, CD4 memory used three and CD4 naive used three.

This sequence joins TRBV5-6 and TRBJ2-3; D unclear. What was sequenced was naive CD4+ T cells sorted from blood. Subset: CD45RA+ positively selected. This clonotype was sampled from a man aged 18-30 years in good health. CDR3 amino acids: CASSLLEPTDTQYF. In DNA, the CDR3 is TGTGCCAGCAGCTTGCTCGAGCCCACAGATACGCAGTATTTT. The full variable domain, completed using reference TRBV5-6 and TRBJ2-3, is DAGVTQSPTHLIKTRGQQVTLRCSPKSGHDTVSWYQQALGQGPQFIFQYYEEEERQRGNFPDRFSGHQFPNYSSELNVNALLLGDSALYLCASSLLEPTDTQYFGPGTRLTVL.